Listed below are T cell receptor beta chains from one sample, sequenced in a study of PD-L1 blockade in urothelial cancer. Generated by immunoSEQ multiplex PCR, the TCRdb table keeps only in-frame clones and is missing some. Counted here are around 130,000 clones, less than 85% occurring once; the ten biggest clones make up 3% to 4%. The sample here was PBMCs, taken around atezolizumab (anti-PD-L1) treatment. The source of these receptors is a man aged 50 or older with urothelial cancer. Each CDR3 is given with its conserved first and last residue. D genes are given only for firm matches. A row's size may be missing; if present it is once, few, many or a size class.

cdr3_nt cdr3_aa v_call clone_size d_call j_call
TGTGCCAGCAGCGTTGCCGGGGGACAGTCCTCTAACTATGGCTACACCTTC CASSVAGGQSSNYGYTF TRBV9 NA TRBD1 TRBJ1-2
TGTGCCAGCACTCAGACAGGGGTCGGGGAGCTGTTTTTT CASTQTGVGELFF TRBV6-1 NA TRBD1 TRBJ2-2
TGTGCCAGCAGCCACCACTTTAGGACTAGCGGGAGCGTGAACACCGGGGAGCTGTTTTTT CASSHHFRTSGSVNTGELFF TRBV4-2 NA TRBD2 TRBJ2-2
TGTGCCAGCAGGACTAGCTGGTACGAGCAGTACTTC CASRTSWYEQYF TRBV27 NA TRBD2 TRBJ2-7
TGTGCCACGAGCACGACTAGCGGGAGCTACAATGAGCAGTTCTTC CATSTTSGSYNEQFF TRBV2 NA TRBD2 TRBJ2-1
TGTGCCAGCAGCCACCGGACAGGGCGAGCCGGGGAGCTGTTTTTT CASSHRTGRAGELFF TRBV7-2 NA TRBD1 TRBJ2-2
TGTGCCAGCAGTAATACAGGGGGTCAGCCCCAGCATTTT CASSNTGGQPQHF TRBV2 NA TRBD1 TRBJ1-5
TGTGCCAGCAGACGGATTTACAGCTCCTACGAGCAGTACTTC CASRRIYSSYEQYF TRBV2 NA NA TRBJ2-7
TGTGCCAGCAGTCCACGGGGGGCGGCGGCCTATGGCTACACCTTC CASSPRGAAAYGYTF TRBV28 NA NA TRBJ1-2
TGCGCCAGCAGCGGAGGGACGGCCGTATCCTCCTACGAGCAGTACTTC CASSGGTAVSSYEQYF TRBV5-1 NA NA TRBJ2-7
TGTGCCAGCAGCGTAGAACGGGAGGGACCCTACGAGCAGTACTTC CASSVEREGPYEQYF TRBV9 NA TRBD2 TRBJ2-7
TGTGCCATCCGAACAGGGGACGTCTGGGGCTACACCTTC CAIRTGDVWGYTF TRBV2 NA TRBD1 TRBJ1-2
TGTGCCAGCAGTCCTAGGGGGACAGGGTTGGAGGGAAAACTGTTTTTT CASSPRGTGLEGKLFF TRBV28 NA TRBD1 TRBJ1-4
TGTGCCAGCAGTGACCCTAGCGGGAGGCAGAGCACAGATACGCAGTATTTT CASSDPSGRQSTDTQYF TRBV28 NA TRBD2 TRBJ2-3
TGTGCCTGGAGTGTACCCGGACTAGTGAGGAATGAGCAGTTCTTC CAWSVPGLVRNEQFF TRBV30 NA TRBD2 TRBJ2-1
TGTGCCAGCAGCTCCCCAGGGAATTCACCCCTCCACTTT CASSSPGNSPLHF TRBV5-6 NA NA TRBJ1-6
TGCAGCGCATTCGACTCCGTGGAGGGCTACACCTTC CSAFDSVEGYTF TRBV29-1 NA NA TRBJ1-2
TGTGCCAGCAGCCAAGGGAGTCTGGTAGCGGGCTATAAAGAGACCCAGTACTTC CASSQGSLVAGYKETQYF TRBV14 NA TRBD2 TRBJ2-5
TGTGCCAGCAGTGGATCTCGGACAGGACGAAACACCATATATTTT CASSGSRTGRNTIYF TRBV6-5 NA TRBD1 TRBJ1-3
TGTGCCAGCAGCTATGTTTCCGGGACTACAGTCGGGGAGCTGTTTTTT CASSYVSGTTVGELFF TRBV7-3 NA TRBD2 TRBJ2-2
TGTGCCAGCTCACCTGCGGCATTTAATGAAAAACTGTTTTTT CASSPAAFNEKLFF TRBV18 NA NA TRBJ1-4
TGTGCCAGCAGCGTCGGACCTTTAGCGGGAGGGGGCTACGAGCAGTACTTC CASSVGPLAGGGYEQYF TRBV9 NA TRBD2 TRBJ2-7
TGTGCCAGCAGCATGACTACCCTCGATGAGCAGTTCTTC CASSMTTLDEQFF TRBV27 NA NA TRBJ2-1
TGCGCCAGCAGTCTCCCGGGACACCAAGAAACTGGAAACACCATATATTTT CASSLPGHQETGNTIYF TRBV23-1 NA NA TRBJ1-3
TGTGCCAGCAGTTCTTGGGGAGTGGGAGCAGATACGCAGTATTTT CASSSWGVGADTQYF TRBV28 NA NA TRBJ2-3
TGTGCCAGCAGTTTCCTTGCCGGGACAGGGGGCTCCTACGAGCAGTACTTC CASSFLAGTGGSYEQYF TRBV27 NA TRBD1 TRBJ2-7
TGTGCCAGTGGGCGTCCGGACAGGGGGTATCCCGGGGAGCTGTTTTTT CASGRPDRGYPGELFF TRBV19 once TRBD1 TRBJ2-2
TGTGCCAGCAGCTTATCGGACAGGCCGGAGAGGGACCAGTACTTC CASSLSDRPERDQYF TRBV5-6 NA TRBD1 TRBJ2-5
TGCGCCAGCAGCTCCTCAGCGGGAGGGAACAATGAGCAGTTCTTC CASSSSAGGNNEQFF TRBV5-1 NA TRBD2 TRBJ2-1
TGCGCCAGCAGTGAGTCCCGGGGGGCCAAAACCAACACCGGGGAGCTGTTTTTT CASSESRGAKTNTGELFF TRBV10-1 NA NA TRBJ2-2
TGTGCCTGGAGTAGGGGACAGGGTAATGAAAAACTGTTTTTT CAWSRGQGNEKLFF TRBV30 NA TRBD1 TRBJ1-4
TGTGCCTGGAGTCTAGGGGGTACTGAAGCTTTCTTT CAWSLGGTEAFF TRBV30 NA NA TRBJ1-1
TGCAGCGTTGAAGGCTGGGACAGGGGCTCATACGAGCAGTACTTC CSVEGWDRGSYEQYF TRBV29-1 many TRBD1 TRBJ2-7
TGTGCCACCAGCAGAGGCAGCGCGTGGAGCTCCTACGAGCAGTACTTC CATSRGSAWSSYEQYF TRBV15 NA NA TRBJ2-7
TGTGCCAGCTCACCTACGATGGCGGGAGCATCCGGGGAGCTGTTTTTT CASSPTMAGASGELFF TRBV18 NA TRBD2 TRBJ2-2
TGTGCCAGCAGCTCGGGGTACGATAATTCACCCCTCCACTTT CASSSGYDNSPLHF TRBV7-9 few NA TRBJ1-6
TGTGCCAGCAGCACCACAGGTAGGGCCTACGAGCAGTACTTC CASSTTGRAYEQYF TRBV6-1 medium-sized NA TRBJ2-7
TGTGCCATCTATTCGGGCACTGAAGCTTTCTTT CAIYSGTEAFF TRBV28 NA NA TRBJ1-1
TGTGCCAGCAGTGACGTGGGGGGGGACTCCTACGAGCAGTACTTC CASSDVGGDSYEQYF TRBV2 NA TRBD2 TRBJ2-7
TGTGCCAGCAGACTAGCGTATAGCACAGATACGCAGTATTTT CASRLAYSTDTQYF TRBV27 NA TRBD2 TRBJ2-3
TGTGCCAGCAGCTTAGCGCCTAGCGGCAACGAGCAGTACTTC CASSLAPSGNEQYF TRBV7-2 NA TRBD2 TRBJ2-7
TGTGCCAGCTCACTAGGGACAGGGTCTGGGGCCAACGTCCTGACTTTC CASSLGTGSGANVLTF TRBV18 NA TRBD1 TRBJ2-6
TGTGCCACCAGCTTCCGCGCAGGAAACGTAGTCGAGCAGTACTTC CATSFRAGNVVEQYF TRBV15 NA NA TRBJ2-7
TGTGCCAGCAGTTTAGAGGGCTACGAGCAGTACTTC CASSLEGYEQYF TRBV28 NA NA TRBJ2-7
TGTGCCAGCAGGCGGACAGCTACTAACTATGGCTACACCTTC CASRRTATNYGYTF TRBV6-5 NA NA TRBJ1-2
TGTGCCAGCAGCACCGGGACTAGTAAATTGGATACGCAGTATTTT CASSTGTSKLDTQYF TRBV27 NA TRBD2 TRBJ2-3